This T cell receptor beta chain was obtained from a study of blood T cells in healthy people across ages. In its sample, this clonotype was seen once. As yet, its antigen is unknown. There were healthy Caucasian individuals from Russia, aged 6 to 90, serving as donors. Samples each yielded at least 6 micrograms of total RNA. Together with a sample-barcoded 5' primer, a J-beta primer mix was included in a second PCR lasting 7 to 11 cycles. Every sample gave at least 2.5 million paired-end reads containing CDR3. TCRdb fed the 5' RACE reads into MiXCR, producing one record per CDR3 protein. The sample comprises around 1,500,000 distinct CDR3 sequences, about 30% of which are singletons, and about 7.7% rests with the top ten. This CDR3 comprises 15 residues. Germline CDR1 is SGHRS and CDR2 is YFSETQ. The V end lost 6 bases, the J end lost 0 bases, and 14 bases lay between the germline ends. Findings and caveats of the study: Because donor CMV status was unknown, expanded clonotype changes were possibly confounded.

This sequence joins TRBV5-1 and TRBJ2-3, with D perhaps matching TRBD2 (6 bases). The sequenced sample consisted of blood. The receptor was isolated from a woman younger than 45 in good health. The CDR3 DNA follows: TGCGCCAGCAATCGGAGGGGTTCTAGCACAGATACGCAGTATTTT. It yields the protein CASNRRGSSTDTQYF.